A single sample is the source of the 16 T cell receptor beta chains below, sequenced in a study of long-term antiretroviral therapy in people with HIV. The libraries were made with immunoSEQ v3.0 at survey level. Assay: immunoSEQ multiplex PCR; the TCRdb copy retains only in-frame clones and omits some. This table has tens of thousands of clones, roughly 93% appearing once. The sequencing used unsorted PBMCs, collected 7.6 years after starting antiretroviral therapy. Every receptor here comes from a middle-aged woman with HIV.

This sequence joins TRBV6-4 and TRBJ2-7, with D possibly TRBD1 on 6 matching bases. This CDR3 is 15 amino acids long. Germline V gene sequence: CDR1 MRHNA, CDR2 SNTAGT. Trimming cost V 6 bases and J 0 bases, with 15 bases left between them. The chain's CDR3 is CASRPFGTLSYEQYF. The CDR3 coding sequence is TGTGCCAGCAGGCCTTTCGGGACACTCTCCTACGAGCAGTACTTC.

This sequence joins TRBV29-1 and TRBJ1-4; 7 bases align to TRBD1. Germline V lookup: CDR1 SQVTM, CDR2 ANQGSEA. Losses at the gene ends were 7 bases for V and 4 bases for J; bases not matched to a gene: 3. The CDR3 contains 12 residues. CDR3 sequence: CSGRQGNEKLFF. In DNA form, the CDR3 reads TGCAGCGGCCGACAGGGTAATGAAAAACTGTTTTTT.

The CDR3 DNA reads TGCGCCAGCAGCCCAAAGAGCAGCAATGAGCAGTTCTTC. The encoded protein is CASSPKSSNEQFF. The V gene is TRBV4-1, the J gene TRBJ2-1; D gene unclear. The germline gives CDR1 MGHRA, CDR2 YSYEKL. V was cut by 4 bases and J by 6 bases, with 10 bases left in between. The CDR3 runs to 13 residues.

This clone turned up a few times. V is TRBV19 and J is TRBJ1-1, with a possible D match to TRBD1 (6 bases). CDR1 is LNHDA, CDR2 SQIVND, per germline (reference sequence). The CDR3 length is 17 residues. The V end lost 0 bases, the J end lost 5 bases, and 19 bases lay between the germline ends. CDR3 loop: CASSIEGQGRGRTEAFF. CDR3 in DNA: TGTGCCAGTAGTATAGAGGGGCAGGGGAGAGGTCGGACTGAAGCTTTCTTT.

Worth noting for this clone: Other DNA sequences in the sample encode the same CDR3. The V call is TRBV27, the J call TRBJ2-7; 9 nucleotides agree with TRBD1. The length of the CDR3 is 14 residues. With 5 bases clipped from V and 3 bases from J, the junction kept 5 bases outside the gene matches. CDR1 is MNHEY, CDR2 SMNVEV, per germline (reference sequence). The CDR3: CASSLQGANYEQYF. CDR3 DNA sequence: TGTGCCAGCAGTCTACAGGGGGCAAACTACGAGCAGTACTTC.

This clone appeared once. The V call is TRBV5-4, the J call TRBJ2-7, with a tentative D call TRBD1 (6 bases). V was clipped by 2 bases and J by 3 bases, with 15 bases between them. CDR1 is SGHNT and CDR2 is YYREEE in the germline V gene (reference sequence). This CDR3 is 15 amino acids long. As DNA, the CDR3 is TGTGCCAGCAGCTTACCGGACAGTCGATTCTACGAGCAGTACTTC. This translates into CASSLPDSRFYEQYF.

The genes are TRBV19 and TRBJ1-2, with 8 bases that match TRBD1. The CDR3 consists of 13 residues. In germline, CDR1 is LNHDA, CDR2 SQIVND (reference sequence). The V segment lost 5 bases and the J segment 7 bases; nucleotides outside the gene matches: 6. In nucleotides, the CDR3 is TGTGCCAGTAGTGCGGGACAGGCGACTGGCTACACCTTC. This sequence encodes CASSAGQATGYTF.

The chain uses TRBV10-3 and TRBJ1-5; the match to TRBD1 covers 10 bases. The CDR3 is 17 residues long. Germline trimming cut 10 bases from V and 0 bases from J; bases unmatched to any gene: 12. Per germline, CDR1 ENHRY and CDR2 SYGVKD. The CDR3 nucleotides are TGTGCCACCAGAGCGGGGACAGGGGATTATAGCAATCAGCCCCAGCATTTT. Protein sequence: CATRAGTGDYSNQPQHF.

The chain couples TRBV19 to TRBJ1-5; perhaps TRBD1 as D (5 bases). V shed 7 bases and J shed 4 bases, with 14 bases lying between them. The germline CDR1 and CDR2 sequences are LNHDA and SQIVND (reference sequence). The CDR3 has 14 amino acids. The CDR3 is CASKWGMANQPQHF. Here the CDR3 DNA reads TGTGCCAGTAAATGGGGGATGGCGAATCAGCCCCAGCATTTT. The full variable domain, completed using reference TRBV19 and TRBJ1-5, is DGGITQSPKYLFRKEGQNVTLSCEQNLNHDAMYWYRQDPGQGLRLIYYSQIVNDFQKGDIAEGYSVSREKKESFPLTVTSAQKNPTAFYLCASKWGMANQPQHFGDGTRLSIL.

This chain joins TRBV27 and TRBJ2-7, with D perhaps matching TRBD2 (6 bases). CDR1 and CDR2 from the germline V gene are MNHEY and SMNVEV (reference sequence). Trimming removed 7 bases from V and 7 bases from J, with 14 bases in between. This CDR3 has 12 residues. CDR3 DNA: TGTGCCAGCAATGCGGGGCCTGGGGAGCAGTACTTC. Translated, it gives CASNAGPGEQYF.

The CDR3 DNA is TGTGCCACCAGCAGAGTAGGTTCTAACTATGGCTACACCTTC. Its translation: CATSRVGSNYGYTF. This chain links TRBV15 with TRBJ1-2; D is ambiguous. The CDR3 runs to 14 residues. Germline CDR1 and CDR2: LNHNV and YYDKDF (reference sequence). V was shortened by 1 base and J by 0 bases, with 6 bases between the two germline ends. The full variable domain, completed using reference TRBV15 and TRBJ1-2, is DAMVIQNPRYQVTQFGKPVTLSCSQTLNHNVMYWYQQKSSQAPKLLFHYYDKDFNNEADTPDNFQSRRPNTSFCFLDIRSPGLGDTAMYLCATSRVGSNYGYTFGSGTRLTVV.

The V and J genes are TRBV20-1 and TRBJ2-1; D not certain. V was pared by 6 bases and J by 5 bases, with 8 bases between. Germline V gene lookup returns CDR1 DFQATT and CDR2 SNEGSKA (reference sequence). CDR3 length equals 11 residues. The CDR3 is CSAIENNEQFF. The CDR3 bases are TGCAGTGCCATAGAGAACAATGAGCAGTTCTTC.

The chain employs TRBV29-1 and TRBJ1-2; TRBD1 is a possible D gene (5 bases). CDR1 is SQVTM and CDR2 is ANQGSEA in the germline V gene. The CDR3 is 16 residues long. The V and J ends lost 0 bases and 1 base respectively, with 15 bases between them. Here the CDR3 DNA reads TGCAGCGTTGAAGATAAACAGGTTATTAGTAACTATGGCTACACCTTC. The encoded protein is CSVEDKQVISNYGYTF.

The V gene is TRBV19, the J gene TRBJ2-3; TRBD2 matches at 9 bases. This CDR3 has 19 amino acids. From germline, CDR1 is LNHDA and CDR2 SQIVND (reference sequence). With V trimmed by 5 bases and J by 6 bases, 21 bases remained unmatched. CDR3 sequence: CASSPYERGVLFRGDTQYF. In DNA form, the CDR3 reads TGTGCCAGTAGTCCCTATGAGCGGGGGGTTCTATTTCGGGGGGATACGCAGTATTTT.

The chain combines TRBV7-2 with TRBJ2-5; D uncertain. Trimming took off 5 bases at V and 5 bases at J, with 15 bases between the two ends. This CDR3 is 14 amino acids long. In germline, CDR1 is SGHTA, CDR2 FQGNSA. The CDR3 loop is CASSLRVLGETQYF. The CDR3 bases are TGTGCCAGCAGCCTCCGGGTCCTCGGGGAGACCCAGTACTTC.

The chain employs TRBV4-1 and TRBJ2-2; 11 bases are shared with TRBD1. The CDR3 extends over 16 amino acids. Trimming removed 4 bases from V and 6 bases from J; junction bases left unmatched: 7. Germline V gene data show CDR1 as MGHRA and CDR2 as YSYEKL. The DNA for the CDR3 is TGCGCCAGCAGCCGCAGCCCGGGACAGGGGGCCGGGGAGCTGTTTTTT. Residues: CASSRSPGQGAGELFF.